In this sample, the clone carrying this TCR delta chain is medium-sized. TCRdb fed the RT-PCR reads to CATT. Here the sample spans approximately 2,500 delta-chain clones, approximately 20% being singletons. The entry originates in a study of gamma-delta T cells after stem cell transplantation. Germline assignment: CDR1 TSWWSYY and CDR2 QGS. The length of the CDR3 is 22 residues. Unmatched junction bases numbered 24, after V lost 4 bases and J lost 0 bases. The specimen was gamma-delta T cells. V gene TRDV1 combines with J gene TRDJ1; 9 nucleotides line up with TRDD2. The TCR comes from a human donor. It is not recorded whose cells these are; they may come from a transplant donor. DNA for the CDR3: TGTGCTCTTGGGGTGCTTTCCCTTCCTACGATAGGGGGAAATACGTACACCGATAAACTCATCTTT. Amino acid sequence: CALGVLSLPTIGGNTYTDKLIF.